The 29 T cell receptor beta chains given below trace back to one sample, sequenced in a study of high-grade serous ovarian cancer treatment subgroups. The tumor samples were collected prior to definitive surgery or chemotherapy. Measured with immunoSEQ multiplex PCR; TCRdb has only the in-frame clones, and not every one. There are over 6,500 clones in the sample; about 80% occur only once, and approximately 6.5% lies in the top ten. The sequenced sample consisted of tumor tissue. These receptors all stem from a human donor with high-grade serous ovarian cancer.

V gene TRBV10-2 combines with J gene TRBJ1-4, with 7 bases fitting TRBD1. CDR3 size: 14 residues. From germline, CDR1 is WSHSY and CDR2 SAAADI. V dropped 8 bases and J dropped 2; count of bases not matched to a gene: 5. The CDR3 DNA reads TGCGCCAGCTTAAGGGGGCTGACTAATGAAAAACTGTTTTTT. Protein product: CASLRGLTNEKLFF.

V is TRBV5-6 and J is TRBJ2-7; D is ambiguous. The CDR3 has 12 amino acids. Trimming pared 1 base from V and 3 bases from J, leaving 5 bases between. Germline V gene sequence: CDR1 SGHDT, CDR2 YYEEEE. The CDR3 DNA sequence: TGTGCCAGCAGCTTGTACAGCTACGAGCAGTACTTC. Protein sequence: CASSLYSYEQYF.

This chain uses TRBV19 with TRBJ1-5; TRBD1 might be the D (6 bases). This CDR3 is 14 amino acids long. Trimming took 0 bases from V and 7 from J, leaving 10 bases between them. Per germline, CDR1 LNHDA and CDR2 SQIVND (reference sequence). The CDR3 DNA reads TGTGCCAGTAGTATAGACAGGGGTGGGCAGCCCCAGCATTTT. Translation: CASSIDRGGQPQHF.

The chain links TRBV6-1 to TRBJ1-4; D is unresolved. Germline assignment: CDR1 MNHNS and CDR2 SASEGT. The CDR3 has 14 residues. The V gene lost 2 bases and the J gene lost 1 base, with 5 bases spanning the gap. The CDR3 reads CASSETRTNEKLFF. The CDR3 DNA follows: TGTGCCAGCAGTGAAACGCGAACTAATGAAAAACTGTTTTTT.

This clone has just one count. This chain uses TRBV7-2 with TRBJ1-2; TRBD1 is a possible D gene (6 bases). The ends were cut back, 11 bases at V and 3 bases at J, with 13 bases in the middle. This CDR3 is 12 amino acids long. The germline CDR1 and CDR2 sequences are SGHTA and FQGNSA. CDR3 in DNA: TGTGCCCAGCGGAGGGGGGACTATGGCTACACCTTC. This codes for CAQRRGDYGYTF.

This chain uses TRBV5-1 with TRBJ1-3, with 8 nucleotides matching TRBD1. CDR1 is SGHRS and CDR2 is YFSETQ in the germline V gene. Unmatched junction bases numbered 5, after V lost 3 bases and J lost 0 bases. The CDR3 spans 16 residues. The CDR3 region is CASSSTGVGSGNTIYF. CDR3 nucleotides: TGCGCCAGCAGCTCGACAGGGGTAGGCTCTGGAAACACCATATATTTT.

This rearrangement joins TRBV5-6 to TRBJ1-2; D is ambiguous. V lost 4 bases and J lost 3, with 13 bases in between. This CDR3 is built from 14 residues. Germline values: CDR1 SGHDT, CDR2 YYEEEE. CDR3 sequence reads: CASSRLESYYGYTF. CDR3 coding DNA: TGTGCCAGCAGCCGTCTGGAGAGCTACTATGGCTACACCTTC.

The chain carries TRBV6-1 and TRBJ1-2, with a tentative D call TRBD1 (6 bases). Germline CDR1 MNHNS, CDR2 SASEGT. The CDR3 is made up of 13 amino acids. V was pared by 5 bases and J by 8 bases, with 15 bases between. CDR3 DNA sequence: TGTGCCAGCAGTACAGGGTTCGAGGACGGCTACACCTTC. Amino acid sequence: CASSTGFEDGYTF.

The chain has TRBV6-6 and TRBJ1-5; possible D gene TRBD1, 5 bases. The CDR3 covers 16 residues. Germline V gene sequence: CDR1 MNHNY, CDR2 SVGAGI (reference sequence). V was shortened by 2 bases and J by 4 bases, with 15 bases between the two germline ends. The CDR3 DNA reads TGTGCCAGCAGTTACGTTGGGCAGGGTGCGAATCAGCCCCAGCATTTT. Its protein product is CASSYVGQGANQPQHF.

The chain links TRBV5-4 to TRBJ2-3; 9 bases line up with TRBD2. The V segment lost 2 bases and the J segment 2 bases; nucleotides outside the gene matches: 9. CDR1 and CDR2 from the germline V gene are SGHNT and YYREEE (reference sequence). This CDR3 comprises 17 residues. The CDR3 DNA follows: TGTGCCAGCAGCTTAACCTGGGTAGCGGGGGCCACAGATACGCAGTATTTT. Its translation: CASSLTWVAGATDTQYF.

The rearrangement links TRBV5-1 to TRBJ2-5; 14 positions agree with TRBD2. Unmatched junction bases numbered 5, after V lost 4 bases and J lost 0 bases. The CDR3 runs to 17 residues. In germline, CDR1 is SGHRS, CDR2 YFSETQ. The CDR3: CASSPGTSGGYQETQYF. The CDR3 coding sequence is TGCGCCAGCAGCCCCGGGACTAGCGGGGGTTACCAAGAGACCCAGTACTTC.

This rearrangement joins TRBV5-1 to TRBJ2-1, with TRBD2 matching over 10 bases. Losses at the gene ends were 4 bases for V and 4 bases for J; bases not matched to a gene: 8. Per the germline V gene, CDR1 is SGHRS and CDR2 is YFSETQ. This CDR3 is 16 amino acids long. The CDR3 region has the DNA TGCGCCAGCAGCCTCCATAGCGGGGGGACTTACAATGAGCAGTTCTTC. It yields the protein CASSLHSGGTYNEQFF.

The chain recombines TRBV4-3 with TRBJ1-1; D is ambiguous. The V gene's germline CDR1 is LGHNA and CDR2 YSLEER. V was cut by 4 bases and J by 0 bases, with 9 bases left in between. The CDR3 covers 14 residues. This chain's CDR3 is CASSPGSMNTEAFF. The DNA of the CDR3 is TGCGCCAGCAGCCCCGGATCCATGAACACTGAAGCTTTCTTT.

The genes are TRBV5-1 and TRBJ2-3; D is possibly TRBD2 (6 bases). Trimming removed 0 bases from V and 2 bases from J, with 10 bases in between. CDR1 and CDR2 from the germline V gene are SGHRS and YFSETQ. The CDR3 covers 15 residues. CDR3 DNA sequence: TGCGCCAGCAGCTTGGGGGGAGGTGCCACAGATACGCAGTATTTT. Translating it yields CASSLGGGATDTQYF. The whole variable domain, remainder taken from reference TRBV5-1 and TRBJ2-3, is KAGVTQTPRYLIKTRGQQVTLSCSPISGHRSVSWYQQTPGQGLQFLFEYFSETQRNKGNFPGRFSGRQFSNSRSEMNVSTLELGDSALYLCASSLGGGATDTQYFGPGTRLTVL.

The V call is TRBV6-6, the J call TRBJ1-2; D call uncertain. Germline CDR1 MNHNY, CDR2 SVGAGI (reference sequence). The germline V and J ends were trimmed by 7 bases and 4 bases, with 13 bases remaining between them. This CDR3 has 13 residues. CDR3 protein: CASTPTPFYGYTF. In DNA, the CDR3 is TGTGCCAGCACCCCAACCCCGTTCTATGGCTACACCTTC.

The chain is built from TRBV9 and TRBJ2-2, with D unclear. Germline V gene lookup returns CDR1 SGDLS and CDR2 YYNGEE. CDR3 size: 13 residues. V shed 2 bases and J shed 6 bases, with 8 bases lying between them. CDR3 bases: TGTGCCAGCAGCGTTGGCTGGGCCGGGGAGCTGTTTTTT. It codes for CASSVGWAGELFF. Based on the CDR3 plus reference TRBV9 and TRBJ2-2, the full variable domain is DSGVTQTPKHLITATGQRVTLRCSPRSGDLSVYWYQQSLDQGLQFLIQYYNGEERAKGNILERFSAQQFPDLHSELNLSSLELGDSALYFCASSVGWAGELFFGEGSRLTVL.

In DNA form, the CDR3 reads TGTGCCAGCAGCACCTACAGGGAGTACGAGCAGTACTTC. This gives the protein CASSTYREYEQYF. This chain uses TRBV7-2 with TRBJ2-7; possibly TRBD1 for D (6 bases). Trimming took off 5 bases at V and 4 bases at J, with 12 bases between the two ends. This CDR3 is built from 13 residues. CDR1 is SGHTA, CDR2 FQGNSA, per germline. The full variable domain, in which reference TRBV7-2 and TRBJ2-7 provide the parts outside the CDR3, is GAGVSQSPSNKVTEKGKDVELRCDPISGHTALYWYRQSLGQGLEFLIYFQGNSAPDKSGLPSDRFSAERTGGSVSTLTIQRTQQEDSAVYLCASSTYREYEQYFGPGTRLTVT.

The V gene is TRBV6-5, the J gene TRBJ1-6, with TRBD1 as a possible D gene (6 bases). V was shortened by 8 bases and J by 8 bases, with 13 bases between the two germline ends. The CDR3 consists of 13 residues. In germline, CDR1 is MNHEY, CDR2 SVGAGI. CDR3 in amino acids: CASWITGHSPLHF. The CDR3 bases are TGTGCCAGCTGGATCACAGGGCATTCACCCCTCCACTTT.

DNA for the CDR3: TGTGCCAGCAGTGAACAGGGGAACACCGGGGAGCTGTTTTTT. Translation gives CASSEQGNTGELFF. The V and J genes are TRBV6-1 and TRBJ2-2; tentative D call: TRBD1 (5 bases). Germline-derived CDR1 and CDR2 are MNHNS and SASEGT. Trimming shortened V by 2 bases and J by 1 base, and 5 bases separated the two germline ends. The CDR3 length is 14 residues.

The CDR3 DNA follows: TGTGCCAGCTCCCCCGGCGGGGTCACCTACGAGCAGTACTTC. Protein: CASSPGGVTYEQYF. The chain recombines TRBV18 with TRBJ2-7, with a tentative D call TRBD2 (6 bases). The germline V gene has CDR1 KGHSH and CDR2 LQKENI. The length of the CDR3 is 14 residues. V lost 6 bases to trimming and J lost 2 bases, with 14 bases between them.

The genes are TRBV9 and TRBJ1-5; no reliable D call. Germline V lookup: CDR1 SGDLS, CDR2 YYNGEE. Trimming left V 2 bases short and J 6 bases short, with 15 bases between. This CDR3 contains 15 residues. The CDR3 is CASSVDNLIGQPQHF. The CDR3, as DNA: TGTGCCAGCAGCGTCGATAACCTTATAGGTCAGCCCCAGCATTTT. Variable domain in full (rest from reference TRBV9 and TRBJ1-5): DSGVTQTPKHLITATGQRVTLRCSPRSGDLSVYWYQQSLDQGLQFLIQYYNGEERAKGNILERFSAQQFPDLHSELNLSSLELGDSALYFCASSVDNLIGQPQHFGDGTRLSIL.

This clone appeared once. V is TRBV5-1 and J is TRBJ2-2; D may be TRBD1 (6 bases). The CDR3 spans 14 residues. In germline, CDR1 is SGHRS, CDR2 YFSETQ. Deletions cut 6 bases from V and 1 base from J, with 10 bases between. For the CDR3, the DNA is TGCGCCAGCAACAAACAGGGGAACACCGGGGAGCTGTTTTTT. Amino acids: CASNKQGNTGELFF.

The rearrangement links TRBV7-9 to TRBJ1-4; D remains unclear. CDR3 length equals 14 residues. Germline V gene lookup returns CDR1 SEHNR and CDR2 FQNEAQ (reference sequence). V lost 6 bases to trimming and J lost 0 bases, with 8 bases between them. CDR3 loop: CASSLQSTNEKLFF. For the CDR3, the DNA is TGTGCCAGCAGTCTACAGTCAACTAATGAAAAACTGTTTTTT.

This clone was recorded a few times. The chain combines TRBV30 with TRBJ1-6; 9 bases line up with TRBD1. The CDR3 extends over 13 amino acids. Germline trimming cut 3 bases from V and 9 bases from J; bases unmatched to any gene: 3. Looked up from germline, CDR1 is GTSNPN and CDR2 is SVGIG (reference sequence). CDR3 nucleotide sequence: TGTGCCTGGAGACAGGGGGCGAGTTCACCCCTCCACTTT. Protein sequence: CAWRQGASSPLHF.

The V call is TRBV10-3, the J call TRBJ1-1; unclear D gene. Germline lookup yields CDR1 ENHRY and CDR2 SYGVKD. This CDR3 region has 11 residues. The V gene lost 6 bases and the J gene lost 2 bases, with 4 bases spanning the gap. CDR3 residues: CAIRGNTEAFF. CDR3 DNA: TGTGCCATCAGGGGAAACACTGAAGCTTTCTTT.

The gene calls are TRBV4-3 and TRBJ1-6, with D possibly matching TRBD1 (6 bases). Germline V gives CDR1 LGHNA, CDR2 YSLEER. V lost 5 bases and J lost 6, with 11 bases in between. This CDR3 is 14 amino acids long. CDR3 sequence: CASSNQGSNSPLHF. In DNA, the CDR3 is TGCGCCAGCAGCAACCAGGGGTCTAATTCACCCCTCCACTTT.

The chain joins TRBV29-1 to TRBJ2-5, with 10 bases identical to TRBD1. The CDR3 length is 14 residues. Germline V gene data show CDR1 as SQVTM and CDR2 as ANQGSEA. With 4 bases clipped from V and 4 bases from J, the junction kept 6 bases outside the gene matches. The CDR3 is CSVARQGAGETQYF. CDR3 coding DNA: TGCAGCGTTGCTCGACAGGGGGCTGGAGAGACCCAGTACTTC.

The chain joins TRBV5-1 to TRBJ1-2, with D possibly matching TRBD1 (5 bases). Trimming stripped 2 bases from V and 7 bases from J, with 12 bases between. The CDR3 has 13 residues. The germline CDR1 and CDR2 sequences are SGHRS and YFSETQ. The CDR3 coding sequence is TGCGCCAGCAGCTTTGACGGGGGAGGTGGCTACACCTTC. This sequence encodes CASSFDGGGGYTF.

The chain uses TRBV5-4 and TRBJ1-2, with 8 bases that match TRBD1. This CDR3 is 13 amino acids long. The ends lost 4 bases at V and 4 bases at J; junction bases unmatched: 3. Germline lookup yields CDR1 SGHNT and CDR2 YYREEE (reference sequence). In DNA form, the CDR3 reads TGTGCCAGCAGCGGGGACAGGCGCTATGGCTACACCTTC. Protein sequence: CASSGDRRYGYTF.